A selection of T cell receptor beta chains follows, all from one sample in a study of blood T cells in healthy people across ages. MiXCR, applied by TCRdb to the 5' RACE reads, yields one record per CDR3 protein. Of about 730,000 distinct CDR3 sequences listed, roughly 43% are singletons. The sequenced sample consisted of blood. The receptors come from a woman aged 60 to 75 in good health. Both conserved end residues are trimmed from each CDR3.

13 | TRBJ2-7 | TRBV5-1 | ASSSSGGPTYEQY
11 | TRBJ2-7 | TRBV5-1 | ASSLDRVSEQY
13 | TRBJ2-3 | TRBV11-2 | ASSARLAGTDTQY
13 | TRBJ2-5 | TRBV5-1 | ASSRPRETQETQY
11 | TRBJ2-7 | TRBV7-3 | ASSQGLEGEQY
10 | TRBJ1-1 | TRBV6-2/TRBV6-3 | ASTQGLREAF
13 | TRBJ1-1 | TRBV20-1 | SAKTGRLGFTEAF
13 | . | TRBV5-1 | ASGGRQGAQETQF
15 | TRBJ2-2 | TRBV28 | ASSSFDSAANTGELF
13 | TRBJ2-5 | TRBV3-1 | ASSQQGSVDETQY
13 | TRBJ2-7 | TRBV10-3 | ATMAAGTSAYEQY
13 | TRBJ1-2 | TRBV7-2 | ASSPPQQGVNGYT
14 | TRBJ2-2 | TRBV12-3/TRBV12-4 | ASIKQSRGSTGELF
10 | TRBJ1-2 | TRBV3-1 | ASSLEGCGYT
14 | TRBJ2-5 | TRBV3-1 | ASSQAGGEGQETQY
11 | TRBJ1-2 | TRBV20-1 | SAPGQGNYGYT
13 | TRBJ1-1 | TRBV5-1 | ASSYFDRADSEAF
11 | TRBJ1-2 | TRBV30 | AWSVVTGNGYT
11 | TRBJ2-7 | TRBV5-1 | ASSVGYSGEQY
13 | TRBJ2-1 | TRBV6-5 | ASRPMRGDYNEQF
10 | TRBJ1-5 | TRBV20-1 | SASLTGQPQH
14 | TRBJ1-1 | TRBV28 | ASSLALGTGGGEAF
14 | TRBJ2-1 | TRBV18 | ASSPAGNQMKDEQF
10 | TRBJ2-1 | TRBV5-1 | ASSLSRLEQF
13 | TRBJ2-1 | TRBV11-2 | ASSPGQLFVDEQF
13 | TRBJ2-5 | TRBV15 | ATSRLTGGPETQY
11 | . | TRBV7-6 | ASSEDGDYEQY
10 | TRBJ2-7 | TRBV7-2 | ASSVAFYEQY
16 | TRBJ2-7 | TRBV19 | ASSITTGRDKSTYERY
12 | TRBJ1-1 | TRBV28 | ASRPDYPNTEAF
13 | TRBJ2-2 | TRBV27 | ASSFETGNTGELF
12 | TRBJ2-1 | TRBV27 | ASRTSGSSNEQF
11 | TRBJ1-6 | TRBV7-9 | ASSLNGNSPLH
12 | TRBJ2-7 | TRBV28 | ASSAQGATREQY
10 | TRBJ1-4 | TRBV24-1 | ATSPDGEKLF
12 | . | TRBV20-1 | SARDDRGVDEQY
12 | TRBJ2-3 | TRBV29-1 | SVGHQVGTDTQY
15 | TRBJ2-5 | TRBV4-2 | ASSQEGGRGLVNEQY
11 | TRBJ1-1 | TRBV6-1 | ASSAWTTTEAF
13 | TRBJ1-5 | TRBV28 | ASSLVQGGNQPQH
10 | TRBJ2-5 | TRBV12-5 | ASGLVTGEQY
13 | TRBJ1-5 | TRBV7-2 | ASSLEQGANQPQH
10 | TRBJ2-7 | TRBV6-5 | ASRRQGYEQY
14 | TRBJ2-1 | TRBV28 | ASSFRTSGSIDEQF
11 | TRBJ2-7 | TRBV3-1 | ASGRRGSDEQY
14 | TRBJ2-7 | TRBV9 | ASSVPRDGSSYEQY
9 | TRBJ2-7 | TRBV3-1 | GTGPYNEQY
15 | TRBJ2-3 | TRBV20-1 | SARDNGYSGSTDTQY
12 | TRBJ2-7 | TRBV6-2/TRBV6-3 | ASSYGTSTVEQY
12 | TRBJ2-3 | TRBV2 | ASVPKSVTDTQY
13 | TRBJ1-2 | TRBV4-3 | ASSQQGARNYGYT
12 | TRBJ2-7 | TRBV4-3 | ASSQDGTDYEQY
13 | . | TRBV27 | ASTQGLAGSGEQY
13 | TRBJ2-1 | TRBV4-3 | ASSPTSGNHGEQF